What follows is one TCR beta chain and its context. There are 14 residues in the CDR3. Between the trimmed V and J ends, which lost 5 bases and 4 bases, there was a span of 12 bases. Germline lookup yields CDR1 SEHNR and CDR2 FQNEAQ (reference sequence). This entry comes from a study of OX40 agonist ivuxolimab in advanced cancers. The table came from immunoSEQ multiplex PCR; TCRdb's copy has only in-frame clones and leaves some out. This sample has more than 50,000 clones, with 90% to 95% found just once. Source: CD4+ or CD8+ T cells sorted from blood, taken in a trial of the OX40 agonist ivuxolimab. The genes are TRBV7-9 and TRBJ2-1, with unresolved D. The sequence derives from an adult with an advanced solid tumor such as melanoma, head and neck, liver or kidney cancer. For the CDR3, the DNA is TGTGCCAGCAGCCCTTTCGGAACATACAATGAGCAGTTCTTC. As protein: CASSPFGTYNEQFF.